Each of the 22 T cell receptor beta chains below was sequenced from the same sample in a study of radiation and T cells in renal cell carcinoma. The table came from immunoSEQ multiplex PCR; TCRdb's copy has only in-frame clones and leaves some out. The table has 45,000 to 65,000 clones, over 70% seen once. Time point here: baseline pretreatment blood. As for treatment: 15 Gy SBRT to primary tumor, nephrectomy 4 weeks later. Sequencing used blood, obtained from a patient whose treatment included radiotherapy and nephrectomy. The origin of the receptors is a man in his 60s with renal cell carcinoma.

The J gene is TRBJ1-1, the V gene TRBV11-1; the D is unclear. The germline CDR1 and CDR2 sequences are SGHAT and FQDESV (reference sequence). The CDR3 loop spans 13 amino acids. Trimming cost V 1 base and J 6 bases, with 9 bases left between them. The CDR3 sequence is CASSLGRGSEAFF. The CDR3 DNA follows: TGTGCCAGCAGCTTAGGGCGCGGTTCTGAAGCTTTCTTT. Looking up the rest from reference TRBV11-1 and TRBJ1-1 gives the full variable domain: EAEVAQSPRYKITEKSQAVAFWCDPISGHATLYWYRQILGQGPELLVQFQDESVVDDSQLPKDRFSAERLKGVDSTLKIQPAELGDSAMYLCASSLGRGSEAFFGQGTRLTVV.

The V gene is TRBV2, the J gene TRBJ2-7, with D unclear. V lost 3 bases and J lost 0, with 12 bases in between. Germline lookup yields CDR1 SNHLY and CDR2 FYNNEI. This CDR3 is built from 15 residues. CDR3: CASSESPSTSYEQYF. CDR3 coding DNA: TGTGCCAGCAGTGAGAGTCCGTCTACCTCCTACGAGCAGTACTTC.

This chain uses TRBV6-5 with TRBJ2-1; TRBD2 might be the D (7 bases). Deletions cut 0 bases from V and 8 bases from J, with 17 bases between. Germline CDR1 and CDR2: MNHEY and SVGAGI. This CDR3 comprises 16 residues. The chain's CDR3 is CASSYSGGAGVDEQFF. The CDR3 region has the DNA TGTGCCAGCAGTTACTCGGGGGGGGCCGGAGTCGATGAGCAGTTCTTC.

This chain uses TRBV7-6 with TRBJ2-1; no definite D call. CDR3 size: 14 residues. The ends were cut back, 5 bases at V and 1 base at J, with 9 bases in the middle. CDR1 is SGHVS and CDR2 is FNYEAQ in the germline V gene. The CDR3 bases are TGTGCCAGCAGCCTTAGTGGTTCCTACAATGAGCAGTTCTTC. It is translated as CASSLSGSYNEQFF. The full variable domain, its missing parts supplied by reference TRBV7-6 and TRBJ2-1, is GAGVSQSPRYKVTKRGQDVALRCDPISGHVSLYWYRQALGQGPEFLTYFNYEAQQDKSGLPNDRFSAERPEGSISTLTIQRTEQRDSAMYRCASSLSGSYNEQFFGPGTRLTVL.

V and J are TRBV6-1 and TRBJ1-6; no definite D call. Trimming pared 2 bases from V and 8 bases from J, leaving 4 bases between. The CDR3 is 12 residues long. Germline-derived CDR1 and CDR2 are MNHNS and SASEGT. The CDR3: CASSESDSPLHF. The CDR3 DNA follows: TGTGCCAGCAGTGAATCTGATTCACCCCTCCACTTT.

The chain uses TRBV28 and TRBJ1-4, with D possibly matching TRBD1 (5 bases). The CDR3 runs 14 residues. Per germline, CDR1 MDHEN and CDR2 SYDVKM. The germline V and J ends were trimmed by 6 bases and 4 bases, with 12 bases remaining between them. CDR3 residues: CASSPDSRNEKLFF. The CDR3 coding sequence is TGTGCCAGCAGCCCCGACAGCCGTAATGAAAAACTGTTTTTT.

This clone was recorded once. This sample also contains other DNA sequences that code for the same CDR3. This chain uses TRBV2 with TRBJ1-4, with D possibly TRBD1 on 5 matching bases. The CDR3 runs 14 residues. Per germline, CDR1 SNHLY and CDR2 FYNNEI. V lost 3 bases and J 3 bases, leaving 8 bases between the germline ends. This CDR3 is CASSEGGSNEKLFF. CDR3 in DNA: TGTGCCAGCAGTGAGGGGGGGTCTAATGAAAAACTGTTTTTT.

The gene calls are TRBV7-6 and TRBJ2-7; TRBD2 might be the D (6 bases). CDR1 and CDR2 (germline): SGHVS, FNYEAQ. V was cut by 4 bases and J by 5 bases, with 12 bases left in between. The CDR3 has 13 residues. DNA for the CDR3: TGTGCCAGCAGCTCCCGACTAGAAGACGAGCAGTACTTC. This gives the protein CASSSRLEDEQYF.

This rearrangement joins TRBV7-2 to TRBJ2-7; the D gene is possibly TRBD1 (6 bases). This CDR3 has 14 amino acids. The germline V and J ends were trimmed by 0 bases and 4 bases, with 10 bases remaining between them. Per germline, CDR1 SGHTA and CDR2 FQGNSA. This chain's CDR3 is CASSLAWQGYEQYF. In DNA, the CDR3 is TGTGCCAGCAGCTTAGCGTGGCAGGGGTACGAGCAGTACTTC.

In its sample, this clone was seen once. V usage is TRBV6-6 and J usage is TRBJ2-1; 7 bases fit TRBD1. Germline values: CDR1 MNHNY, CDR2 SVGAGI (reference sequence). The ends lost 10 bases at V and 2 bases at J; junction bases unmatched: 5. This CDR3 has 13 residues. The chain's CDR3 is CANSGQPYNEQFF. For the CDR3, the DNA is TGTGCCAACTCGGGACAGCCCTACAATGAGCAGTTCTTC.

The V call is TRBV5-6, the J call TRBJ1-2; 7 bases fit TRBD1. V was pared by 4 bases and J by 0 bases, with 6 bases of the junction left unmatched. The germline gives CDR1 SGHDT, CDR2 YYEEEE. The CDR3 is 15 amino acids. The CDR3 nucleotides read TGTGCCAGCAGCAGAAACAGGGGTGCTAACTATGGCTACACCTTC. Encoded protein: CASSRNRGANYGYTF.

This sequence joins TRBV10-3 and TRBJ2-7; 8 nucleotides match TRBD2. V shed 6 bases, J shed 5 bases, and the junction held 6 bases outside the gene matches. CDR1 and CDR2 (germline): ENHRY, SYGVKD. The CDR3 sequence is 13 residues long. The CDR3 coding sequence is TGTGCCATCAGCCCGGGACTAGGAAACGAGCAGTACTTC. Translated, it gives CAISPGLGNEQYF.

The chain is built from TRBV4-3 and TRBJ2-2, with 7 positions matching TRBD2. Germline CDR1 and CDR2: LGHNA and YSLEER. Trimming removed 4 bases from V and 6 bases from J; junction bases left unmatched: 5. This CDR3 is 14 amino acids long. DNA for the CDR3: TGCGCCAGCAGCCTGCTGGGGGGGGCCGGGGAGCTGTTTTTT. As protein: CASSLLGGAGELFF.

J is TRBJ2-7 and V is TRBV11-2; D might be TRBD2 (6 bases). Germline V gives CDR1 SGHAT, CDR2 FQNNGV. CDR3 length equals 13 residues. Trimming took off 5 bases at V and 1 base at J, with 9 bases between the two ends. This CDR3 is CASSGLKSYEQYV. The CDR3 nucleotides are TGTGCCAGCAGCGGACTAAAATCCTACGAGCAGTACGTC.

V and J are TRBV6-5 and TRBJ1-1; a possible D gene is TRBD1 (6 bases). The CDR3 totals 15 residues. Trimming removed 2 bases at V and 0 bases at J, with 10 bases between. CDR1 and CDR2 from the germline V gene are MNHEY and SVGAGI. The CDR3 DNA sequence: TGTGCCAGCAGTTACGGGAGGACAGTGAACACTGAAGCTTTCTTT. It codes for CASSYGRTVNTEAFF.

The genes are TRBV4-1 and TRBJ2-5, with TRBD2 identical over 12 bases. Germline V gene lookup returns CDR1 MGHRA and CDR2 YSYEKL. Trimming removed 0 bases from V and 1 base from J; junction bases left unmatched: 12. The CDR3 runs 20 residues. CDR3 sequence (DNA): TGCGCCAGCAGCCAAGAAGTGGGACTAGCGGGTTTAGGGGCCCAAGAGACCCAGTACTTC. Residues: CASSQEVGLAGLGAQETQYF.

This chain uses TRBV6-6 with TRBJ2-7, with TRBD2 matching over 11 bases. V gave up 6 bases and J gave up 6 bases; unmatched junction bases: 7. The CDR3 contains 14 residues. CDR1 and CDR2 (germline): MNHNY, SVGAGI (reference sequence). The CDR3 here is CASRPQLAGAEQYV. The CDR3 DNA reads TGTGCCAGCAGGCCCCAACTAGCGGGAGCCGAGCAGTACGTC.

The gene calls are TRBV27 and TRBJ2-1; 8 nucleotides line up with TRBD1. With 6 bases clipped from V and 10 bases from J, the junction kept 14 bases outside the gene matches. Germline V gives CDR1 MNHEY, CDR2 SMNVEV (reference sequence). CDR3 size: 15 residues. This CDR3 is CASRLRGQGYSEQFF. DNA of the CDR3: TGTGCCAGCAGGCTTCGAGGACAGGGATATTCAGAGCAGTTCTTC.

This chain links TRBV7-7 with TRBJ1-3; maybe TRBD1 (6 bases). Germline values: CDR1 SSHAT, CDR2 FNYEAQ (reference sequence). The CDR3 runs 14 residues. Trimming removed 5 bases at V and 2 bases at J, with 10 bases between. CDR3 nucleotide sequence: TGTGCCAGCAGCAGAGGGGGAGCTGGAAACACCATATATTTT. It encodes CASSRGGAGNTIYF.

Here the CDR3 DNA reads TGTGCCACCAGCAGAACCAGACTAGCGGGAAATAATGAGCAGTTCTTC. It encodes CATSRTRLAGNNEQFF. The J gene is TRBJ2-1, the V gene TRBV15; 11 positions agree with TRBD2. The CDR3 consists of 16 residues. The germline CDR1 and CDR2 sequences are LNHNV and YYDKDF (reference sequence). Trimming cost V 2 bases and J 7 bases; bases outside gene matches: 7.

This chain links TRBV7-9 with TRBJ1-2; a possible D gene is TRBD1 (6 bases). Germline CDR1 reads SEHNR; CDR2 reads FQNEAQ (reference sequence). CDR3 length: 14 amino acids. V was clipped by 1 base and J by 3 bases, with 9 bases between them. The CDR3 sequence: CASSLDYRDYGYTF. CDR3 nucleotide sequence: TGTGCCAGCAGCTTAGACTACAGGGACTATGGCTACACCTTC.

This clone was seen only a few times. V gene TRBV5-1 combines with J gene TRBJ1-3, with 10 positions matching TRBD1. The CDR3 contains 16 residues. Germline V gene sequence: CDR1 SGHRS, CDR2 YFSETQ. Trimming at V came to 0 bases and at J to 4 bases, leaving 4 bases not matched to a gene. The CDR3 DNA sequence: TGCGCCAGCAGCTTGGAGGGACAGGGGTACGGAAACACCATATATTTT. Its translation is CASSLEGQGYGNTIYF.